Listed below are T cell receptor beta chains from one sample, sequenced in a study of blood T cell repertoires in COVID-19. TCRdb keeps only in-frame clones here, not all; method: immunoSEQ multiplex PCR. The profile shows over 100,000 clones, 88% of them singletons. Source material: peripheral blood. The source is a man aged 45 to 65 with acute or convalescent COVID-19. The CDR3 runs from the conserved cysteine through the conserved F or W. D genes are given only for firm matches. Size is omitted from some rows. Given values are once, few, many or a class for expanded clones.

DNA | CDR3 | size | J | D | V
TGCGCCAGCAGCATTACTAGCGCGGAGACCCAGTACTTC | CASSITSAETQYF | - | TRBJ2-5 | TRBD2 | TRBV5-1
TGTGCCAGCAGTGAAGAGGGGGTAGCGGGCCCGTGGGGAGAGACCCAGTACTTC | CASSEEGVAGPWGETQYF | few | TRBJ2-5 | - | TRBV6-1
TGTGCCACCTCCGAGGACAGGGGAGCTCCCCAGCATTTT | CATSEDRGAPQHF | - | TRBJ1-5 | TRBD1 | TRBV5-4
TGTGCCAGCAGATATGAGCATGGCTACACCTTC | CASRYEHGYTF | - | TRBJ1-2 | - | TRBV28
TGTGCCAGCAGCAGAGGCATATCCTACGAGCAGTACTTC | CASSRGISYEQYF | - | TRBJ2-7 | - | TRBV11-1
TGCGCCAGCAGCTTGGCCCCAGGGGGCTTATCTGGAAACACCATATATTTT | CASSLAPGGLSGNTIYF | - | TRBJ1-3 | TRBD1 | TRBV5-1
TGTGCCAGCCGCGGGGGACGGGGGAGGAACACTGAAGCTTTCTTT | CASRGGRGRNTEAFF | - | TRBJ1-1 | - | TRBV27
TGCGCCAGCAGCTTGTGGGGGGATGTCTCCAATGAGCAGTTCTTC | CASSLWGDVSNEQFF | - | TRBJ2-1 | - | TRBV5-1
TGCAGTGCTCCCCAGAATTATGGCTACACCTTC | CSAPQNYGYTF | - | TRBJ1-2 | - | TRBV20-1
TGTGCCAGCTCATCCTGGAGGGCGAACACTGAAGCTTTCTTT | CASSSWRANTEAFF | - | TRBJ1-1 | - | TRBV18
TGTGCCAGCAGCGATAGACAGGGCGCTAATGAAAAACTGTTTTTT | CASSDRQGANEKLFF | - | TRBJ1-4 | TRBD1 | TRBV5-4
TGCGCCAGCAGTCGGGGAGGACAGGGCGACTATGGCTACACCTTC | CASSRGGQGDYGYTF | - | TRBJ1-2 | TRBD1 | TRBV10-2
TGTGCCAGCAGCTTTAAGGGGGGGAACTATGGCTACACCTTC | CASSFKGGNYGYTF | - | TRBJ1-2 | - | TRBV11-2
TGCAGTGCTGCGGGGAACAATGAGCAGTTCTTC | CSAAGNNEQFF | few | TRBJ2-1 | - | TRBV20-1
TGTGCCAGCCTCCCGCAGGGGATGAACACTGAAGCTTTCTTT | CASLPQGMNTEAFF | - | TRBJ1-1 | - | TRBV2
TGTGCCAGCAGTTACCAAAGCGGCAATCTCAATGAGCAGTTCTTC | CASSYQSGNLNEQFF | - | TRBJ2-1 | - | TRBV6-2/TRBV6-3
TGTGCCAGCAGCTTCGGGGGGGGGAGCGCTGCACCCCTCCACTTT | CASSFGGGSAAPLHF | - | TRBJ1-6 | - | TRBV7-2
TGTGCCAGCAGCCTAATATCGGACAGGGGAGGTTACACCTTC | CASSLISDRGGYTF | - | TRBJ1-2 | TRBD1 | TRBV11-2
TGTGCCAGCAGACAGGGCTTAGGGCCCCAGCATTTT | CASRQGLGPQHF | - | TRBJ1-5 | - | TRBV7-9
TGTGCCAGCACCAGGACTAGCGGGGGGGCCGGCAATGAGCAGTTCTTC | CASTRTSGGAGNEQFF | - | TRBJ2-1 | TRBD2 | TRBV6-4
TGTGCCAGCAGGCCGGGACTAGTCATGACTAGCACAGATACGCAGTATTTT | CASRPGLVMTSTDTQYF | - | TRBJ2-3 | TRBD2 | TRBV2
TGTGCCAGCACCCACGGGGGGTTAGGCTATGGCTACACCTTC | CASTHGGLGYGYTF | - | TRBJ1-2 | - | TRBV7-9
TGTGCCAGCAGTCCCAGGGCCTACGAGCAGTACTTC | CASSPRAYEQYF | once | TRBJ2-7 | - | TRBV28
TGTGCCAGCAGCTTACAGGTATCGAGAAACACTGAAGCTTTCTTT | CASSLQVSRNTEAFF | - | TRBJ1-1 | - | TRBV5-4
TGTGCCAGCAGCCTACAGGGGGCATCTTACGAGCAGTACTTC | CASSLQGASYEQYF | - | TRBJ2-7 | TRBD1 | TRBV7-3
TGTGCCAGCAGCTTGACAGGGGGCCACCGTCAGCCCCAGCATTTT | CASSLTGGHRQPQHF | - | TRBJ1-5 | TRBD1 | TRBV6-2/TRBV6-3
TGCAGTGCTAGTAGACTAGCGGATTACGAGCAGTACTTC | CSASRLADYEQYF | - | TRBJ2-7 | TRBD2 | TRBV20-1
TGTGCCAGCAGTTCTCAGCGGGGGGCGGCGGATACGCAGTATTTT | CASSSQRGAADTQYF | - | TRBJ2-3 | TRBD2 | TRBV2
TGTGCCTGGAAAGCGGGGGCGAACACCGGGGAGCTGTTTTTT | CAWKAGANTGELFF | - | TRBJ2-2 | TRBD2 | TRBV30
TGTGCCAGCAGCCAAGATTCAGGGGGAAATCAGCCCCAGCATTTT | CASSQDSGGNQPQHF | few | TRBJ1-5 | TRBD1 | TRBV3-1/TRBV3-2
TGTGCCAGTAGTATAAAGATAGACTCCTACAATGAGCAGTTCTTC | CASSIKIDSYNEQFF | - | TRBJ2-1 | - | TRBV19
TGTGCCAGCAGCTTAGAGGGCAGTAACTACGAGCAGTACTTC | CASSLEGSNYEQYF | - | TRBJ2-7 | - | TRBV11-3
TGCAGTGCTAGTACCGCGGGAGGGACCCCAGATACGCAGTATTTT | CSASTAGGTPDTQYF | - | TRBJ2-3 | TRBD2 | TRBV20-1
TGTGCCAGCAGCCCTAAACCAGGGGGCGGGTATGGCTACACCTTC | CASSPKPGGGYGYTF | - | TRBJ1-2 | TRBD1 | TRBV7-2
TGTGCCGGGGGACAGGGGGTTTTTACACCCCTCCACTTT | CAGGQGVFTPLHF | - | TRBJ1-6 | TRBD1 | TRBV30
TGTGCCAGCAGGAACCCGGGGAGGGCTGAAGCTTTCTTT | CASRNPGRAEAFF | - | TRBJ1-1 | - | TRBV6-5
TGTGCCAGCAGTATCCGGGAGCGAGATACGCAGTATTTT | CASSIRERDTQYF | - | TRBJ2-3 | - | TRBV6-5
TGCAGCGCCACAGGGGGCGGCGAGCAGTACTTC | CSATGGGEQYF | - | TRBJ2-7 | TRBD1 | TRBV29-1
TGCAGCGTTGTATCTACAGGGGGCAATTACAATGAGCAGTTCTTC | CSVVSTGGNYNEQFF | once | TRBJ2-1 | TRBD1 | TRBV29-1
TGTGCCAGCAGCACCCTGGGCGGGTCGTCCTCTGGAAACACCATATATTTT | CASSTLGGSSSGNTIYF | - | TRBJ1-3 | - | TRBV7-9
TGTGCCAGCAGCCCAGGGGGCGCGACGGACACCATATATTTT | CASSPGGATDTIYF | - | TRBJ1-3 | TRBD1 | TRBV5-6
TGTGCCAGCAGCTTAGCTGGACAGGGTGGTAGCAATCAGCCCCAGCATTTT | CASSLAGQGGSNQPQHF | - | TRBJ1-5 | TRBD1 | TRBV7-2
TGTGCCAGCAGCTTTGACAGCGGGGATACGCAGTATTTT | CASSFDSGDTQYF | - | TRBJ2-3 | - | TRBV7-3
TGTGCCAGCAGCTTGTTATCTAGCTACACAGATACGCAGTATTTT | CASSLLSSYTDTQYF | - | TRBJ2-3 | - | TRBV5-4
TGTGCCAGTAGTACGCGGGAGGTGGAAAAACTGTTTTTT | CASSTREVEKLFF | - | TRBJ1-4 | - | TRBV19
TGTGCCAGCTCACAGCCGGGGAGCAGACGGACTGAAGCTTTCTTT | CASSQPGSRRTEAFF | - | TRBJ1-1 | - | TRBV18
TGTGCCACCAGCAGAGGCCTAGCGGGTTCACCCCTCCACTTT | CATSRGLAGSPLHF | many | TRBJ1-6 | - | TRBV15
TGTGCCAGCAGTTACAGTATCAATCAGCCCCAGCATTTT | CASSYSINQPQHF | - | TRBJ1-5 | - | TRBV7-9
TGTGCCAGCAGCCTTTGGGGTTTGGGGGGAGAGACCCAGTACTTC | CASSLWGLGGETQYF | few | TRBJ2-5 | - | TRBV4-2
TGTGCCAGTAGTATATGGGGGGACACTGAAGCTTTCTTT | CASSIWGDTEAFF | once | TRBJ1-1 | - | TRBV19
TGTGCCAGCAGTCACAAAGCAAGTGTTGGAAGGGGAATCCAAGAGACCCAGTACTTC | CASSHKASVGRGIQETQYF | once | TRBJ2-5 | - | TRBV7-2
TGTGCCAGCAGAACACAGGGGATGGTTTCACCCCTCCACTTT | CASRTQGMVSPLHF | - | TRBJ1-6 | TRBD1 | TRBV6-5
TGCGCCAGCAGCCAAGAGTCCCGAGGCAGGGTTCTTCTTGATACGCAGTATTTT | CASSQESRGRVLLDTQYF | - | TRBJ2-3 | - | TRBV4-1